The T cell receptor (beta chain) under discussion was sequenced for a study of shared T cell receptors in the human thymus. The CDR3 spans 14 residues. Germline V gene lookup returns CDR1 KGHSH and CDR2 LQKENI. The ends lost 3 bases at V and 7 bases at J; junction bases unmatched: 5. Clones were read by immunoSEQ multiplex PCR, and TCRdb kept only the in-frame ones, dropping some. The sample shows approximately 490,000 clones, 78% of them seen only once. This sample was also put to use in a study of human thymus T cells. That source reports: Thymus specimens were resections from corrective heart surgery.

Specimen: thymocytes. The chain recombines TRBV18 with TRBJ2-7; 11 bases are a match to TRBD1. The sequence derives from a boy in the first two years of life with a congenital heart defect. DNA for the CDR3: TGTGCCAGCTCACCCGGACAGGGGGCAAAGGAGCAGTACTTC. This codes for CASSPGQGAKEQYF.